This T cell receptor beta chain was identified in a study of CD8+ T cells in alopecia areata. Study-wide context: Tofacitinib administration to treated patients was oral, at 5 to 10 mg twice daily.

Study-level results: Throughout tofacitinib, many expanded lesional clones continued to persist in scalp and blood. Higher clonality was seen in lesional scalp than in normal scalp, especially in alopecia totalis/universalis.

Sample treatment: oral pan-JAK inhibitor, 5-10 mg twice daily. Peripheral blood, together with lesional scalp punch biopsies, was collected from alopecia areata patients. The sequencing template was cDNA reverse transcribed from extracted RNA. Method: immunoSEQ multiplex PCR; TCRdb's copy keeps in-frame clones and lacks some. The profile covers roughly 180,000 clones, with about 47% appearing a single time and around 10% taken by the ten largest. Germline values: CDR1 MNHEY, CDR2 SVGAGI. This CDR3 has 15 residues. With 0 bases removed from V and 8 bases from J, the gap between germline ends came to 17 bases. This clone was counted only a few times. The antigen remains unidentified.

The material sequenced was CD8+ T cells sorted from blood, taken between weeks 51 and 54, from a patient treated with tofacitinib. The rearrangement joins TRBV6-5 to TRBJ2-7; D not certain. This sequence was found in a human donor with alopecia areata. CDR3 nucleotide sequence: TGTGCCAGCAGTTACTCGATGGATACAACGGTCCAGCAGTACTTC. Residues: CASSYSMDTTVQQYF.